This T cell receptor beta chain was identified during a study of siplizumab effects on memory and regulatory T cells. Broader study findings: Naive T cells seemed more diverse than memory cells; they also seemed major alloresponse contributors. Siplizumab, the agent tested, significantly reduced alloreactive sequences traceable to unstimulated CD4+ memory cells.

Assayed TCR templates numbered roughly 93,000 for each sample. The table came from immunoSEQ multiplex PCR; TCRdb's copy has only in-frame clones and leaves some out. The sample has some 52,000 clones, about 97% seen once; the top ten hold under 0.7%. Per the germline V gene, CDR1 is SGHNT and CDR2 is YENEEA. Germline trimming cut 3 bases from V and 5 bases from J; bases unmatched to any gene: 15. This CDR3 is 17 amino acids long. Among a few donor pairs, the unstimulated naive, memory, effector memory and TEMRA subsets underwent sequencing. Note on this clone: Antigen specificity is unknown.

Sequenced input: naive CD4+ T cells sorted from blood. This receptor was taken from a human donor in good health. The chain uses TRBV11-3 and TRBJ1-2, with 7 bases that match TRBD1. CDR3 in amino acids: CASSFQPSGTDSYGYTF. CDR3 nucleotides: TGTGCCAGCAGCTTCCAACCGTCCGGGACAGATTCTTATGGCTACACCTTC.